These T cell receptor beta chains were read from a single sample in a study of Ad26.COV2.S vaccination and SARS-CoV-2 variants. Here immunoSEQ multiplex PCR was the method, and the copy in TCRdb shows in-frame clones only, minus some. The sample has hundreds of thousands of clones, around 92% seen once. This specimen was peripheral blood, taken in a trial of Ad26.COV2.S vaccine versus placebo. The receptors originated from a person aged 18-65 years who received the Ad26.COV2.S COVID-19 vaccine or a placebo. The conserved cysteine and the conserved F or W are not part of the CDR3 here. The order of the fields is V gene, CDR3 length, D gene, CDR3 protein. A D gene is named only where the DNA matches it firmly.

TRBV27 | 12 | - | ASSSGGLGQPQH
TRBV7-6 | 14 | - | ASSRLPGPGNTEAF
TRBV5-1 | 10 | - | ASSLPGNEQF
TRBV9 | 12 | - | ASSVDIGTDTQY
TRBV24-1 | 11 | TRBD1 | ATTTGKGETQY
TRBV6-5 | 12 | TRBD1 | ASSYTGQGGSYT
TRBV4-2 | 13 | - | ASSQLDPPAYEQY
TRBV11-2 | 10 | - | ASSLSEAPLH
TRBV19 | 12 | - | ASSISDRNTEAF
TRBV3-1/TRBV3-2 | 12 | - | ASSRGFGDEKLF
TRBV5-4 | 13 | - | ASSLGPSTEETQY
TRBV18 | 12 | - | ASSNPGMPYEQY
TRBV5-4 | 12 | - | ASSLNAGVYEQY